The rows below give T cell receptor beta chains drawn from one sample of a study of tumor and adjacent non-tumor tissue in lung cancer. TCRdb analysed the multiplex PCR reads with MiXCR anew, one entry per CDR3 protein. The profile covers approximately 76,000 distinct CDR3 sequences, with around 70% appearing a single time and 10% to 15% taken by the ten largest. The sequenced material came from lung tumor tissue. The source is a woman in her seventies with non-small cell lung cancer. CDR3s include the opening cysteine and the closing phenylalanine or tryptophan. The order of the fields is clone size, J gene, V gene, D gene, CDR3 protein, CDR3 DNA. The D gene is left open where the match is weak. For some rows the clone size is stated as once, few or many, or as a class when expanded; others skip it.

>NA|TRBJ2-1|TRBV11-3|NA
CARSLDPDMNEQLF
TGTGCCAGGAGCTTAGATCCGGACATGAATGAGCAGCTCTTC
>once|TRBJ2-3|TRBV29-1|NA
CGVGQGASTDTQCF
NA
>NA|TRBJ1-1|TRBV6-1|NA
CASSETPPPYCTEAFF
TGTGCCAGCAGTGAAACCCCCCCACCCTACTGTACTGAAGCTTTCTTT
>medium-sized|TRBJ2-2|TRBV6-1|NA
CASSLQANTGELFF
TGTGCCAGCAGTCTTCAGGCGAACACCGGGGAGCTGTTTTTT
>many|TRBJ1-2|TRBV6-5|NA
CASSNPGHQNYGYTF
TGTGCCAGCAGTAACCCGGGACACCAGAACTATGGCTACACCTTC
>NA|TRBJ2-2|TRBV7-3|TRBD2
CASSLTPSGRNTWGLFF
TGTGCCAGCAGCTTAACCCCTAGCGGGAGGAACACTTGGGGGCTGTTTTTT
>many|TRBJ1-2|TRBV7-2|NA
CASSLSGIYGYTF
TGTGCCAGCAGCTTGTCTGGGATCTATGGCTACACCTTC
>NA|TRBJ1-2|TRBV11-2|NA
CANSLEGPYGYTF
TGTGCCAATAGCTTGGAGGGACCCTATGGCTACACCTTC
>NA|TRBJ1-1|TRBV4-2|TRBD1
CANRPDRANTEAFF
TGTGCCAACAGGCCGGACAGGGCGAACACTGAAGCTTTCTTT
>NA|TRBJ1-5|TRBV6-2/TRBV6-3|TRBD1
CASSAGGTGDTNSNQSQHF
TGTGCCAGCAGTGCCGGGGGGACAGGAGATACGAATAGCAATCAGTCCCAGCATTTT
>NA|TRBJ2-3|TRBV6-1|NA
CPSSEAGRDTQYF
TGCCCCAGCAGTGAAGCGGGTCGAGATACGCAGTATTTT
>few|TRBJ2-7|TRBV20-1|TRBD1
CSAQDRATYEQYF
TGCAGTGCCCAGGACAGGGCCACCTACGAGCAGTACTTC
>NA|TRBJ2-2|TRBV29-1|NA
CSVVEGTGELFF
TGCAGCGTTGTTGAGGGGACCGGGGAGCTGTTTTTT
>NA|TRBJ1-6|TRBV7-9|TRBD1
CASSRPSRGLSSYNSPLHF
TGTGCCAGCAGCCGACCGTCCAGGGGGCTAAGCTCCTATAATTCACCCCTCCACTTT
>NA|TRBJ2-2|TRBV6-2/TRBV6-3|TRBD1
CATFDRDGTGELFF
TGTGCCACCTTCGACAGGGACGGGACCGGGGAGCTGTTTTTT
>NA|TRBJ2-1|TRBV6-1|NA
CACKDGGSKGYDEQFF
TGTGCCTGCAAAGACGGGGGCTCGAAGGGCTACGATGAGCAGTTCTTC
>NA|TRBJ2-5|TRBV4-1|TRBD2
CASNQESLLAGQETQYF
TGCGCTAGCAACCAAGAGAGTCTGCTAGCGGGCCAAGAGACCCAGTACTTC
>NA|TRBJ2-7|TRBV10-1|TRBD1
CARRPKQGSEQYF
TGCGCCCGCAGGCCCAAACAGGGGAGCGAGCAGTACTTC
>NA|TRBJ2-1|TRBV11-3|TRBD2
CASILDTRTSGEQFF
TGTGCCAGCATTTTAGACACTCGGACTAGCGGAGAGCAGTTCTTC
>NA|TRBJ2-7|TRBV6-1|NA
CASSKGWPGEF
TGTGCCAGCAGTAAAGGTTGGCCAGGGGAGTTC
>many|TRBJ2-1|TRBV28|TRBD2
CASRPTSGEYNEQFF
TGTGCCAGCAGACCAACTAGCGGAGAGTACAATGAGCAGTTCTTC
>NA|TRBJ1-2|TRBV20-1|NA
CSALIGNYGYAF
TGCAGTGCTCTCATAGGAAACTATGGCTACGCCTTC
>many|TRBJ2-1|TRBV10-3|TRBD2
CAISEGGAGNNGQFF
TGTGCCATCAGTGAAGGAGGAGCGGGGAACAATGGGCAGTTCTTC
>NA|TRBJ2-3|TRBV5-1|TRBD1
CANSLDRATDTQYF
TGCGCCAACAGCTTAGACAGGGCGACAGATACGCAGTATTTT
>NA|TRBJ1-1|TRBV5-1|NA
CASSLFSGCGTEAFF
TGCGCCAGTAGCTTGTTTTCGGGGTGCGGCACTGAAGCTTTCTTT
>NA|TRBJ1-1|TRBV11-1|TRBD1
CESIGDRKTEAFF
TGTGAAAGCATCGGGGACAGAAAGACCGAAGCTTTCTTT
>many|TRBJ2-7|TRBV7-8|NA
CASSFGGAEQYF
TGTGCCAGCAGCTTTGGAGGCGCCGAGCAGTACTTC
>NA|TRBJ2-7|TRBV4-1|TRBD2
CASSQESKREGLAYEQYF
TGTGCCAGCAGCCAAGAATCAAAGCGGGAGGGCCTCGCCTACGAGCAGTACTTC
>many|TRBJ1-4|TRBV6-6|NA
CASSYSNRVKGEKLFF
TGTGCCAGCAGTTACTCGAATCGTGTCAAGGGGGAAAAACTGTTTTTT
>NA|TRBJ2-4|TRBV28|NA
CASRGTGDPAKNIQYF
TGTGCCAGCAGGGGAACGGGAGATCCAGCCAAAAACATTCAGTACTTC
>many|TRBJ2-1|TRBV6-6|TRBD2
CASTPNRAGRNEQFF
TGTGCCAGCACCCCGAATCGAGCGGGACGGAATGAGCAGTTCTTC
>NA|TRBJ2-2|TRBV5-1|TRBD2
CASSLDGLAGGSGELFF
TGCGCCAGCAGCTTGGATGGATTAGCGGGAGGGTCTGGGGAGCTGTTTTTT
>few|TRBJ1-3|TRBV30|NA
CAWSAGYGNTIYF
TGTGCCTGGAGTGCAGGGTATGGAAACACCATATATTTT
>once|TRBJ1-4|TRBV29-1|NA
CNVDGGGERLFF
TGTAACGTTGACGGAGGAGGTGAAAGACTGTTTTTT
>NA|TRBJ1-1|TRBV4-1|TRBD1
CASSQRTGDGTEALF
TGCGCCAGCAGCCAACGTACAGGGGATGGTACTGAAGCTTTATTT
>NA|TRBJ2-1|TRBV5-1|NA
CASSLNQGNEQFF
TGCGCCAGCAGCTTAAATCAGGGCAATGAGCAGTTCTTC
>NA|TRBJ2-3|TRBV5-1|TRBD2
CASSLALSGRGADTQYF
TGCGCCAGCAGCTTGGCGTTATCGGGACGGGGGGCAGATACGCAGTATTTT
>many|TRBJ1-3|TRBV21-1|NA
CASSKAPSSGNTIYF
TGTGCCAGCAGCAAAGCGCCTTCCTCTGGAAACACCATATATTTT
>NA|TRBJ2-1|TRBV12-3/TRBV12-4|TRBD2
CASSFRTSGSYNKQFF
TGTGCCAGTAGTTTTAGGACTAGCGGGAGTTACAATAAGCAGTTCTTC
>NA|TRBJ2-1|TRBV7-9|NA
CASNWGTNNEQFF
TGTGCCAGCAACTGGGGGACAAACAATGAGCAGTTCTTC
>NA|TRBJ2-1|TRBV5-1|NA
CGSSLAPGGDEQFF
TGCGGCAGCAGCTTGGCACCTGGGGGCGATGAGCAGTTCTTC
>NA|TRBJ2-3|TRBV20-1|TRBD2
CSARGGLAGERTDTQYF
TGCAGTGCTAGGGGGGGACTAGCGGGAGAGCGCACAGATACGCAGTATTTT
>many|TRBJ2-1|TRBV6-5|TRBD2
CASSYSIEFRPSGRQSSYNEQFF
TGTGCCAGCAGTTACTCGATTGAGTTTAGGCCTAGCGGGAGGCAAAGCTCCTACAATGAGCAGTTCTTC
>once|TRBJ1-1|TRBV6-1|NA
CASSVEGETEAFF
TGTGCCAGCAGTGTTGAGGGTGAGACTGAGGCTTTCTTT
>NA|TRBJ1-2|TRBV15|TRBD1
CATSRDRGIDGYTF
TGTGCCACCAGCAGGGACAGGGGGATTGATGGCTACACCTTC